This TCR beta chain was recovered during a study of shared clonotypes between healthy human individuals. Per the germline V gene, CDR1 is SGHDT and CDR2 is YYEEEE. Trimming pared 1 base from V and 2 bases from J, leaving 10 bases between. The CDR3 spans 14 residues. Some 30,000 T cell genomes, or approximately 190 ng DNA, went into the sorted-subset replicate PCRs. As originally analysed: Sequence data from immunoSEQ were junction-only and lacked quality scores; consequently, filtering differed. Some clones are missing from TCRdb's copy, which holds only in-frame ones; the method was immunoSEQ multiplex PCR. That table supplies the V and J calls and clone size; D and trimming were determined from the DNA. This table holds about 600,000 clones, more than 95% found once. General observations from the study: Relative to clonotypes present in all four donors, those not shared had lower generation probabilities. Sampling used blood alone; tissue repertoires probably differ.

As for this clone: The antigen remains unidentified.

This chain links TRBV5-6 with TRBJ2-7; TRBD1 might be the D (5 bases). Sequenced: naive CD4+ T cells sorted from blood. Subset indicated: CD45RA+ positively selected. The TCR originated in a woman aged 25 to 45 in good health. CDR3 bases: TGTGCCAGCAGCTTGAGGGGCCTTACCTACGAGCAGTACTTC. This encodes CASSLRGLTYEQYF.